This T cell receptor beta chain stems from a study of T cell responses to AZD1222 COVID-19 vaccine. General observations from the study: Seropositive AZD1222 recipients at baseline numbered only 5 to 7.

With regard to this clone: Its antigen is as yet unknown.

The CDR3 has 13 residues. V was trimmed by 1 base and J by 8 bases, leaving 9 bases between them. Germline V gene sequence: CDR1 SGHTA, CDR2 FQGNSA. TCRdb's copy holds only in-frame clones and misses some; the assay was immunoSEQ multiplex PCR. The sample holds approximately 100,000 clones, roughly 90% seen once. The chain recombines TRBV7-2 with TRBJ2-1; D unresolved. The TCR sequence derives from an adult in good health. The material was peripheral blood, obtained on day 0 of AZD1222 vaccination. CDR3 sequence (DNA): TGTGCCAGCAGCTTAGAACAGTTTGATGAGCAGTTCTTC. Protein: CASSLEQFDEQFF.